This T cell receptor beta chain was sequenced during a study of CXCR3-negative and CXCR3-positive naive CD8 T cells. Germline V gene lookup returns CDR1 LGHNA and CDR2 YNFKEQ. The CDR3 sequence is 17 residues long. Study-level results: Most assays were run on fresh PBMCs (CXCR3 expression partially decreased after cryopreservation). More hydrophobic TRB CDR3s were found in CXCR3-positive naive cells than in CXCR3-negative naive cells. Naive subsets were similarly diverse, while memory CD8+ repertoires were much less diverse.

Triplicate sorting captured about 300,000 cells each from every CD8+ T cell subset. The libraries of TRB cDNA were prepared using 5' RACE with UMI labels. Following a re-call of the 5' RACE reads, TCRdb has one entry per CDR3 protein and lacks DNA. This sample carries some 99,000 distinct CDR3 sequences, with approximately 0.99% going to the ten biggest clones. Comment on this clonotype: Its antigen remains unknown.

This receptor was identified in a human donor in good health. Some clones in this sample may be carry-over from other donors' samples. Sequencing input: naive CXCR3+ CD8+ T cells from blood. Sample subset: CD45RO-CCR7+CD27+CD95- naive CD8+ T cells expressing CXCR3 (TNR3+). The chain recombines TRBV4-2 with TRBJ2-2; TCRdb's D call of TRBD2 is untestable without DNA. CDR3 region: CASSQVAGGPGTGELFF.